The 5 T cell receptor beta chains listed next were all sequenced from one sample in a study of beta chain features in type 1 diabetes. Reverse transcribing all isolated RNA meant expressed TCRB transcripts were sequenced. Method: immunoSEQ multiplex PCR; TCRdb's copy keeps in-frame clones and lacks some. This sample yields 200,000 to 250,000 clones, of which approximately 70% are seen a single time; around 0.05% belongs to the top ten. The sample was naive CD4+ T cells from blood. The receptors were sampled from a young man in good health.

Here the CDR3 DNA reads TGTGCCAGCAGCCAAGAATATCGGGCAGGCGTGGATACGCAGTATTTT. Translated, it gives CASSQEYRAGVDTQYF. The chain has TRBV14 and TRBJ2-3; D is ambiguous. The germline gives CDR1 SGHDN, CDR2 FVKESK. This CDR3 is built from 16 residues. Trimming took off 0 bases at V and 6 bases at J, with 16 bases between the two ends.

The genes are TRBV30 and TRBJ2-2; the match to TRBD1 covers 8 bases. Per germline, CDR1 GTSNPN and CDR2 SVGIG (reference sequence). J was trimmed by 5 bases and V by 2 bases; bases with no gene match: 4. The CDR3 covers 14 residues. In DNA, the CDR3 is TGTGCCTGGAGTCGAGACAGGGGAACCGGGGAGCTGTTTTTT. Its protein is CAWSRDRGTGELFF.

This clone was picked up a small number of times. The rearrangement uses TRBV7-2 and TRBJ2-2; no clear D. The germline gives CDR1 SGHTA, CDR2 FQGNSA. V lost 3 bases and J lost 0, with 8 bases in between. The CDR3 spans 15 residues. This CDR3 reads CASSFKPANTGELFF. The CDR3 DNA sequence: TGTGCCAGCAGCTTCAAACCTGCGAACACCGGGGAGCTGTTTTTT.

On this clone: This sample includes further DNA sequences coding for the same CDR3. The chain carries TRBV4-3 and TRBJ2-1; D gene ambiguous. V lost 3 bases and J lost 0, with 9 bases in between. The CDR3 has 15 residues. Germline V lookup: CDR1 LGHNA, CDR2 YSLEER. CDR3: CASSQDPSSYNEQFF. The CDR3 DNA follows: TGCGCCAGCAGCCAGGACCCTAGCTCCTACAATGAGCAGTTCTTC.

The table lists this clone with a few counts. The chain recombines TRBV25-1 with TRBJ2-3; D is uncertain. The germline V and J ends were trimmed by 7 bases and 8 bases, with 13 bases remaining between them. CDR1 is MGHDK and CDR2 is SYGVNS in the germline V gene. The CDR3 runs to 12 residues. CDR3 DNA sequence: TGTGCCAGCACGGGTCAAACTTCTACGCAGTATTTT. It translates to CASTGQTSTQYF.